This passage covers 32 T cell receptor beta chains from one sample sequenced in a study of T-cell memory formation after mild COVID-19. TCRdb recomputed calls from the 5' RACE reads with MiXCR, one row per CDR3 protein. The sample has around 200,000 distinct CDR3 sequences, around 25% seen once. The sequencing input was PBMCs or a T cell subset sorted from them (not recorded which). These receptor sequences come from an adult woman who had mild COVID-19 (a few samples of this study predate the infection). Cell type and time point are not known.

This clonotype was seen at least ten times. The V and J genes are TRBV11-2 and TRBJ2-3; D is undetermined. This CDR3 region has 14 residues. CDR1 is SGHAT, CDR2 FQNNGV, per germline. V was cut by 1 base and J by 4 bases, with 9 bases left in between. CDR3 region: CASSLVGGADTQYF. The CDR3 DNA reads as TGTGCCAGCAGCTTAGTGGGTGGGGCAGATACGCAGTATTTT.

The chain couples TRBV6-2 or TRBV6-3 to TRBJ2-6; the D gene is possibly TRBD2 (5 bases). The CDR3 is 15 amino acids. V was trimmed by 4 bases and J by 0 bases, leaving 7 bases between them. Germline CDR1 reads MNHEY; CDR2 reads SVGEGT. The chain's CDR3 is CASSSTSSGANVLTF. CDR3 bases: TGTGCCAGCAGTTCCACTAGCTCTGGGGCCAACGTCCTGACTTTC.

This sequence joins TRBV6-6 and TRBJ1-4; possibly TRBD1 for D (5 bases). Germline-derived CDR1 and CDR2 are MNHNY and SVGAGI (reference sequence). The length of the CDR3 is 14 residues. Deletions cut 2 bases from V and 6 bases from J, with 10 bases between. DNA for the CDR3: TGTGCCAGCAGTTACGGAGACAGATATGAAAAACTGTTTTTT. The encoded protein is CASSYGDRYEKLFF.

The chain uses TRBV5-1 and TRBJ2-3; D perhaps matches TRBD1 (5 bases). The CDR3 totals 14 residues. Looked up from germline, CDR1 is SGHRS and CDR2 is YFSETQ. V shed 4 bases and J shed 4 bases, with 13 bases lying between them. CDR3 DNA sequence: TGCGCCAGCAGCCAGGGCTATGCCTCAGATACGCAGTATTTT. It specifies CASSQGYASDTQYF.

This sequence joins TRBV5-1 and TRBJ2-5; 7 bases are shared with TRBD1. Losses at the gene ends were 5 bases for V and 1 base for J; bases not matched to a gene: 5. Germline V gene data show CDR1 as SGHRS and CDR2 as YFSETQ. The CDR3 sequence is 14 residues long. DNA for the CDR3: TGCGCCAGCAGGATAGGGACAGCCCAAGAGACCCAGTACTTC. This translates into CASRIGTAQETQYF.

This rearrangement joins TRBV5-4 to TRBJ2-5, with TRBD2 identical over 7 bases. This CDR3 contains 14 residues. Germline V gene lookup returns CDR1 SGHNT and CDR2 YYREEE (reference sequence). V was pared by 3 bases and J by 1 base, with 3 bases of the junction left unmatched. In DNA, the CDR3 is TGTGCCAGCAGCTCCGGGACTACCCAAGAGACCCAGTACTTC. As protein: CASSSGTTQETQYF.

CDR3 nucleotides: TGTGCCAGCAGTCCCTGGACAGATGGGGGAGAGACCCAGTACTTC. It specifies CASSPWTDGGETQYF. The chain joins TRBV6-6 to TRBJ2-5; maybe TRBD1 (6 bases). V was pared by 5 bases and J by 4 bases, with 17 bases between. The CDR3 extends over 15 amino acids. The germline CDR1 and CDR2 sequences are MNHNY and SVGAGI (reference sequence).

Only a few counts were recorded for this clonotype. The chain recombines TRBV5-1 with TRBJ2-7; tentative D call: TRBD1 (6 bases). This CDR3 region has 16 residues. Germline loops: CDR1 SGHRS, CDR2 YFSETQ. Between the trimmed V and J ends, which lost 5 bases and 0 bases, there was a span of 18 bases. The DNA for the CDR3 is TGCGCCAGCAGTTTAGAGACGACAGGAAGCTCCTACGAGCAGTACTTC. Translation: CASSLETTGSSYEQYF. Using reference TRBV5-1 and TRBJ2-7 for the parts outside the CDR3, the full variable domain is KAGVTQTPRYLIKTRGQQVTLSCSPISGHRSVSWYQQTPGQGLQFLFEYFSETQRNKGNFPGRFSGRQFSNSRSEMNVSTLELGDSALYLCASSLETTGSSYEQYFGPGTRLTVT.

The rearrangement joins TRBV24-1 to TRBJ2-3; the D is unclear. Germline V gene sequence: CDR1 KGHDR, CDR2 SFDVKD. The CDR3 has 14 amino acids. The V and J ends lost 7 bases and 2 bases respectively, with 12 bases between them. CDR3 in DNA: TGTGCCACCAGCTCGGGCGATATCACAGATACGCAGTATTTT. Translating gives CATSSGDITDTQYF.

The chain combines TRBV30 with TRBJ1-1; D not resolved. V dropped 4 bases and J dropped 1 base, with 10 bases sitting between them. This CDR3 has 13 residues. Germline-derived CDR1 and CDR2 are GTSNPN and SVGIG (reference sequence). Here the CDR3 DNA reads TGTGCCTGGATGGGGTCAGCGAACACTGAAGCTTTCTTT. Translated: CAWMGSANTEAFF.

CDR3 protein: CATTLSGNTGELFF. The CDR3 region has the DNA TGTGCCACCACCCTGTCGGGGAACACCGGGGAGCTGTTTTTT. J is TRBJ2-2 and V is TRBV15; D call uncertain. This CDR3 spans 14 amino acids. V lost 7 bases and J lost 1, with 10 bases in between. Germline V gene lookup returns CDR1 LNHNV and CDR2 YYDKDF (reference sequence).

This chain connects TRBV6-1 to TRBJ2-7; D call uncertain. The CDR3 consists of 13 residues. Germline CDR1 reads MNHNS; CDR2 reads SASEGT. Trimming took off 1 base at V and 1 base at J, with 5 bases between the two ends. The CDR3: CASSEEVSYEQYF. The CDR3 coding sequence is TGTGCCAGCAGTGAAGAGGTTTCCTACGAGCAGTACTTC.

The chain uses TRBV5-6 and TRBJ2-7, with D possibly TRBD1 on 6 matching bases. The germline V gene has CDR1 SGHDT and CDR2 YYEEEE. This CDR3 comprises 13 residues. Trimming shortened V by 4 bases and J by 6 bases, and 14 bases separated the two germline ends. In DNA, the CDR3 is TGTGCCAGCAGCCTTAATCAGGGGAGCGAGCAGTACTTC. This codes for CASSLNQGSEQYF.

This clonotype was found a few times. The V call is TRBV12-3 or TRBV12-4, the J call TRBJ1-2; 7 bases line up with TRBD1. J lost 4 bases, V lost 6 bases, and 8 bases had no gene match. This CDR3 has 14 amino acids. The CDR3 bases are TGTGCCAGCAGCCTAAACACAGGGGTCTATGGCTACACCTTC. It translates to CASSLNTGVYGYTF.

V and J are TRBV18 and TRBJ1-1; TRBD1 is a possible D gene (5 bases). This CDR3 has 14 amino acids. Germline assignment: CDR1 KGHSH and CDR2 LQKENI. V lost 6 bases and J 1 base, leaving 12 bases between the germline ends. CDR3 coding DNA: TGTGCCAGCTCCCATGACAGAAAGAACACTGAAGCTTTCTTT. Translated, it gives CASSHDRKNTEAFF.

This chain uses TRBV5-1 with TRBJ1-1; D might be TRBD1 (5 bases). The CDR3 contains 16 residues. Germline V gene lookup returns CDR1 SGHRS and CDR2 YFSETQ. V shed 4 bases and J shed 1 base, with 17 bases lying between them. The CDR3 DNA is TGCGCCAGCAGCGGGGACGGATTACCTCCGAACACTGAAGCTTTCTTT. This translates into CASSGDGLPPNTEAFF.

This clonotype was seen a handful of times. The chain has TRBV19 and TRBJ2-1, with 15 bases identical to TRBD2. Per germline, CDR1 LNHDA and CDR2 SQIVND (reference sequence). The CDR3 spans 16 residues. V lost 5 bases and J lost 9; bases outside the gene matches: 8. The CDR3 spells CASSVRTSGRDGEQFF. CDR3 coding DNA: TGTGCCAGTAGTGTCCGGACTAGCGGGAGGGATGGTGAGCAGTTCTTC. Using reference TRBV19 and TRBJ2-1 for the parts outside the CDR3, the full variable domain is DGGITQSPKYLFRKEGQNVTLSCEQNLNHDAMYWYRQDPGQGLRLIYYSQIVNDFQKGDIAEGYSVSREKKESFPLTVTSAQKNPTAFYLCASSVRTSGRDGEQFFGPGTRLTVL.

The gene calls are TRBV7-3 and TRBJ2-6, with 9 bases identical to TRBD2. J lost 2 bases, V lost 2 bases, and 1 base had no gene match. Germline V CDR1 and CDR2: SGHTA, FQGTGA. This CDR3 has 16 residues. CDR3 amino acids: CASSLAGGPGANVLTF. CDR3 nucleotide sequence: TGTGCCAGCAGCTTAGCGGGGGGGCCTGGGGCCAACGTCCTGACTTTC.

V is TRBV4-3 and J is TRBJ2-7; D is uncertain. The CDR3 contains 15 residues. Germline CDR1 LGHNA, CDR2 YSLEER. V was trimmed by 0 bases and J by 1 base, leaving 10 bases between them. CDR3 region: CASSQDSASSYEQYF. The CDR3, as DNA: TGCGCCAGCAGCCAAGACTCAGCCAGTTCCTACGAGCAGTACTTC.

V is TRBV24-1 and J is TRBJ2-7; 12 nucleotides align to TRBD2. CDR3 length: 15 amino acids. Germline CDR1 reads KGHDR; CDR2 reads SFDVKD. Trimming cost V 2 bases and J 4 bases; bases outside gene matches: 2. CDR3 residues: CATSDSGTSGYEQYF. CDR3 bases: TGTGCCACCAGTGATTCCGGGACTAGCGGGTACGAGCAGTACTTC.

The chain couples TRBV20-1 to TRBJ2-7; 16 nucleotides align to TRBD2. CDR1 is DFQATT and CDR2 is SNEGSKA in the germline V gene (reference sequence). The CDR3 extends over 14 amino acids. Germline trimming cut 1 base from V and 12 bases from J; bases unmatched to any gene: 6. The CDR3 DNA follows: TGCAGTGCTAGAGGGGGGACTAGCGGGAGGGATGTGTACTTC. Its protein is CSARGGTSGRDVYF.

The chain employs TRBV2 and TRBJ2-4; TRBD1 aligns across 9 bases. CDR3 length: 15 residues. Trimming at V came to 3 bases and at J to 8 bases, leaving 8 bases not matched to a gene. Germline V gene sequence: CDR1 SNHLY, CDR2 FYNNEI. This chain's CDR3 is CASSDQQGAGDIQYF. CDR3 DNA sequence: TGTGCCAGCAGTGACCAACAGGGGGCAGGGGACATTCAGTACTTC.

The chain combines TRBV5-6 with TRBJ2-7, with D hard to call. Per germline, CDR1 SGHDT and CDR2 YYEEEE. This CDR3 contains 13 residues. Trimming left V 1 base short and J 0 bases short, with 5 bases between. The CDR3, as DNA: TGTGCCAGCAGCTTGTACGCCTCCTACGAGCAGTACTTC. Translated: CASSLYASYEQYF.

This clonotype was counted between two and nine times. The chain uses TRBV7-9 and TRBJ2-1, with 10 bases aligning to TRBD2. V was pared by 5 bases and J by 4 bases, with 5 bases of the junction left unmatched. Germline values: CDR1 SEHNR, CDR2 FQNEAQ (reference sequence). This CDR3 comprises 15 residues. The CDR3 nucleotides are TGTGCCAGCAGCCAAGCGGGAGGGCCTTACAATGAGCAGTTCTTC. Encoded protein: CASSQAGGPYNEQFF.

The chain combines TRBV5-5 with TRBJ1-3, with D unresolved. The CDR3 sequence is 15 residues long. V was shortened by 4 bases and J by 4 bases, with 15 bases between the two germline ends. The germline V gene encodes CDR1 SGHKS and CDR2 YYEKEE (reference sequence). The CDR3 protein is CASSAGLSSGNTIYF. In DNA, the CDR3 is TGTGCCAGCAGCGCCGGACTGAGTTCGGGAAACACCATATATTTT.

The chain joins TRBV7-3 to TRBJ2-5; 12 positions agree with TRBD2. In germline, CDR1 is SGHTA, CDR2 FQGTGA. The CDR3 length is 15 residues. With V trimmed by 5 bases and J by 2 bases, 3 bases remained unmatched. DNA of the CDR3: TGTGCCAGCAGCACAACTAGCGGGGGGCAAGAGACCCAGTACTTC. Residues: CASSTTSGGQETQYF.

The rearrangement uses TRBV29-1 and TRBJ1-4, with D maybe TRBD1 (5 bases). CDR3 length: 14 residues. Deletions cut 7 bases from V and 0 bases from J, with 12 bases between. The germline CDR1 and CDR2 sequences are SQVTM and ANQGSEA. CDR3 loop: CSALQAATNEKLFF. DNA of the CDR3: TGCAGCGCTTTACAGGCCGCAACTAATGAAAAACTGTTTTTT.

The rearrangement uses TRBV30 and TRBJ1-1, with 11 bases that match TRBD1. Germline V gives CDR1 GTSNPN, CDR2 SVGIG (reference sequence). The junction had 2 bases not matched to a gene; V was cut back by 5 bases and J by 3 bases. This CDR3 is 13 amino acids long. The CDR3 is CAWEGQGDTEAFF. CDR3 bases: TGTGCCTGGGAGGGACAGGGGGACACTGAAGCTTTCTTT.

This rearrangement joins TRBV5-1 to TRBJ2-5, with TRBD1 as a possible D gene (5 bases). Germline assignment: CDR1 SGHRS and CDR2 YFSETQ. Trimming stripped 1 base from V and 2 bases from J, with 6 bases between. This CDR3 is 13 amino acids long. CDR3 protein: CASSLRQQETQYF. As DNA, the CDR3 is TGCGCCAGCAGCTTGAGACAGCAAGAGACCCAGTACTTC.

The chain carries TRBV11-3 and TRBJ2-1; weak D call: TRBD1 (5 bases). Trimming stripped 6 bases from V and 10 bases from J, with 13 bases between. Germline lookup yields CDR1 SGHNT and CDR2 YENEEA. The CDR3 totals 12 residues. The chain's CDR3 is CASRSGSDEQFF. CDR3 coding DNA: TGTGCCAGCAGGTCAGGGTCGGACGAGCAGTTCTTC.

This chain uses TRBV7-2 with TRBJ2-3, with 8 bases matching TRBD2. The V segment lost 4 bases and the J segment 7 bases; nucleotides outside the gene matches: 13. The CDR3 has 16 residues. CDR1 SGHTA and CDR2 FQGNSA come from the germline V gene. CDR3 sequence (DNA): TGTGCCAGCAGCTCCTCCTTAGCGGGGTTACTCCATACGCAGTATTTT. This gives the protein CASSSSLAGLLHTQYF.

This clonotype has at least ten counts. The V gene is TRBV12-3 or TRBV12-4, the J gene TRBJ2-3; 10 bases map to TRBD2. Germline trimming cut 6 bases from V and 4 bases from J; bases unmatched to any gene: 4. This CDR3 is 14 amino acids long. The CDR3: CASRSGTSADTQYF. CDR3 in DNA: TGTGCCAGCAGATCCGGGACTAGCGCAGATACGCAGTATTTT.